The entry below gives a single T cell receptor beta chain sequence along with its context. Its specificity is not known. Generated by immunoSEQ multiplex PCR, the TCRdb table keeps only in-frame clones and is missing some. There are about 68,000 clones in the sample; around 85% occur only once, and 0.6% to 0.85% lies in the top ten. Sampling of blood occurred at baseline, cycle 4 day 1, and cycle 7 day 1. This specimen comes from a study of OX40 agonist ivuxolimab in advanced cancers. About the research overall: Patient treatment consisted of intravenous ivuxolimab administration every 2 weeks at 0.01 to 10 mg/kg.

This CDR3 spans 17 amino acids. CDR1 SEHNR and CDR2 FQNEAQ come from the germline V gene (reference sequence). V dropped 5 bases and J dropped 0; count of bases not matched to a gene: 9. General study points: CD4+ and CD8+ blood T cells expanded clonally by week 6 at 0.1 to 3.0 mg/kg.

The chain uses TRBV7-9 and TRBJ1-3; 8 bases line up with TRBD1. This TCR derives from an adult with an advanced solid tumor such as melanoma, head and neck, liver or kidney cancer. Sequenced material: CD4+ or CD8+ T cells sorted from blood, taken in a trial of the OX40 agonist ivuxolimab. DNA for the CDR3: TGTGCCAGCAGCCCGAGGACAGGGCTCCCCTCTGGAAACACCATATATTTT. The encoded protein is CASSPRTGLPSGNTIYF.